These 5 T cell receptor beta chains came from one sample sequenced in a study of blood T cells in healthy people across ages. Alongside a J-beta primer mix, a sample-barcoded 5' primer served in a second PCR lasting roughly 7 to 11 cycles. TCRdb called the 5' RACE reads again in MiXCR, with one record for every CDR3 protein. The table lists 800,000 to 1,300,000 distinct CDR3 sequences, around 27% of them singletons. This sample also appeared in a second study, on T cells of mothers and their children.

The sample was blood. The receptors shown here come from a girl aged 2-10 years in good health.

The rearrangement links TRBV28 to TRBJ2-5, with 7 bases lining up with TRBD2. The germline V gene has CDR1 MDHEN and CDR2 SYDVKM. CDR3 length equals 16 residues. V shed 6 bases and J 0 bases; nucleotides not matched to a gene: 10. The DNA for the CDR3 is TGTGCCAGCAGCCGGACTATCAGCGGGGACCAAGAGACCCAGTACTTC. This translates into CASSRTISGDQETQYF.

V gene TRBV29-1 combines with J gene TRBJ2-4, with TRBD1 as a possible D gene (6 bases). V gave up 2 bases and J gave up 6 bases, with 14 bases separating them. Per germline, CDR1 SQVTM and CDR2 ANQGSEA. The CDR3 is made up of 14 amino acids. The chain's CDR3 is CSVETGFQRNIQYF. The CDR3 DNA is TGCAGCGTTGAAACAGGGTTTCAGAGAAACATTCAGTACTTC.

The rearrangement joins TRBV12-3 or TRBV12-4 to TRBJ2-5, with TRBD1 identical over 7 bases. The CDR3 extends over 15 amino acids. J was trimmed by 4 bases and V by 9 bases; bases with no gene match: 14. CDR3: CASSGMTGRAETQYF. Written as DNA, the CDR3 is TGTGCCAGTAGTGGAATGACAGGGAGAGCAGAGACCCAGTACTTC.

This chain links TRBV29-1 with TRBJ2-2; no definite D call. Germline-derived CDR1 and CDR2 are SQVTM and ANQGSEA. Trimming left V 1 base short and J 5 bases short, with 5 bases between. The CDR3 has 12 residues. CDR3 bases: TGCAGCGTTGAAGCGAGTACCGGGGAGCTGTTTTTT. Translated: CSVEASTGELFF.

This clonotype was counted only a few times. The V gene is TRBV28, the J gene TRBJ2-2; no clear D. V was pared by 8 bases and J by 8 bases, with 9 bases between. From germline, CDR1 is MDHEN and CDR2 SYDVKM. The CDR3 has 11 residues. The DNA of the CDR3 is TGTGCCAGCGAGACGTCGGGGGAGCTGTTTTTT. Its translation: CASETSGELFF.